The 7 T cell receptor beta chains below all came from one sample that was sequenced in a study of human T cells and chemical hapten exposure. TCRdb processed the RACE reads anew with MiXCR; each CDR3 protein has one entry. Of tens of thousands of distinct CDR3 sequences listed, more than 9% are singletons. Regarding time point: patch test 1, 2 weeks after DPC sensitization. Treatment in this sample: therapeutic diphenylcyclopropenone sensitization with weekly scalp DPC. Sequences were derived from whole blood, sampled in connection with sensitization to the hapten diphenylcyclopropenone (DPC). These receptors originate from a middle-aged man with alopecia areata. Some clones in this sample may be carry-over from other donors' samples.

In its sample, this clonotype was seen a few times. This chain links TRBV29-1 with TRBJ2-4, with TRBD1 matching over 9 bases. The V gene's germline CDR1 is SQVTM and CDR2 ANQGSEA. The CDR3 is 14 amino acids. The V gene end was trimmed by 6 bases and the J gene end by 0 bases; junction bases not matched to a gene: 3. CDR3 residues: CSVRQGVAKNIQYF. For the CDR3, the DNA is TGCAGCGTCAGACAGGGGGTAGCCAAAAACATTCAGTACTTC.

This clonotype came up a few times. The genes are TRBV18 and TRBJ2-4, with 10 nucleotides matching TRBD1. V shed 3 bases and J 4 bases; nucleotides not matched to a gene: 12. Germline loops: CDR1 KGHSH, CDR2 LQKENI. This CDR3 has 18 residues. CDR3 protein: CASSPERTGGFLKNIQYF. The CDR3, as DNA: TGTGCCAGCTCACCGGAAAGGACAGGGGGATTCTTGAAAAACATTCAGTACTTC. The full variable domain, with the rest looked up from reference TRBV18 and TRBJ2-4, is NAGVMQNPRHLVRRRGQEARLRCSPMKGHSHVYWYRQLPEEGLKFMVYLQKENIIDESGMPKERFSAEFPKEGPSILRIQQVVRGDSAAYFCASSPERTGGFLKNIQYFGAGTRLSVL.

There are a few counts of this clonotype. The chain joins TRBV9 to TRBJ2-2; D is undetermined. The CDR3 loop spans 14 amino acids. CDR1 is SGDLS, CDR2 YYNGEE, per germline. V was pared by 6 bases and J by 2 bases, with 11 bases between. The DNA for the CDR3 is TGTGCCAGCACGGCACAAAGAAACACCGGGGAGCTGTTTTTT. This sequence encodes CASTAQRNTGELFF.

The rearrangement uses TRBV6-4 and TRBJ2-7; tentatively, D is TRBD2 (5 bases). The CDR3 runs to 17 residues. Germline V gives CDR1 MRHNA, CDR2 SNTAGT. With 0 bases removed from V and 2 bases from J, the gap between germline ends came to 17 bases. The CDR3 DNA follows: TGTGCCAGCAGTGACTCAGTCCGGGGAAGGGTTCCCTACGAGCAGTACGTC. Protein: CASSDSVRGRVPYEQYV.

The chain is built from TRBV7-9 and TRBJ2-5, with 9 bases aligning to TRBD2. Germline assignment: CDR1 SEHNR and CDR2 FQNEAQ (reference sequence). The CDR3 length is 16 residues. Trimming at V came to 2 bases and at J to 4 bases, leaving 8 bases not matched to a gene. CDR3 in amino acids: CASSLTKLAGPETQYF. The CDR3, as DNA: TGTGCCAGCAGCTTAACGAAACTAGCGGGTCCAGAGACCCAGTACTTC.

This chain joins TRBV5-1 and TRBJ2-1, with 10 nucleotides matching TRBD2. CDR3 length: 16 residues. Germline V gene lookup returns CDR1 SGHRS and CDR2 YFSETQ. With V trimmed by 0 bases and J by 12 bases, 12 bases remained unmatched. Written as DNA, the CDR3 is TGCGCCAGCAGCTTGGTGCTAGCGGGAGAGAACGATTCGCAGTTCTTC. This sequence encodes CASSLVLAGENDSQFF. Drawing the rest from reference TRBV5-1 and TRBJ2-1, the complete variable domain is KAGVTQTPRYLIKTRGQQVTLSCSPISGHRSVSWYQQTPGQGLQFLFEYFSETQRNKGNFPGRFSGRQFSNSRSEMNVSTLELGDSALYLCASSLVLAGENDSQFFGPGTRLTVL.

This clonotype was seen only a few times. The genes are TRBV5-5 and TRBJ2-3; D tentatively reads TRBD1 or TRBD2 (5 bases each). The CDR3 has 15 amino acids. CDR1 and CDR2 from the germline V gene are SGHKS and YYEKEE (reference sequence). V was trimmed by 4 bases and J by 0 bases, leaving 12 bases between them. DNA for the CDR3: TGTGCCAGCAGCCGGGACGAATCCAGCACAGATACGCAGTATTTT. It is translated as CASSRDESSTDTQYF.